The text below deals with one T cell receptor (beta chain). Its antigen remains unknown. Libraries were prepared by immunoSEQ multiplex PCR; TCRdb keeps only in-frame clonotypes and omits some of them. Seen here are 950,000 to 1,300,000 clones, about three quarters observed once, and the top ten hold less than 1.5%. The entry originates in a study of shared clonotypes between healthy human individuals. General observations from the study: What naive subsets generally showed was a larger estimated richness than memory subsets showed.

The junction had 3 bases not matched to a gene; V was cut back by 5 bases and J by 8 bases. This CDR3 is built from 12 residues. CDR1 and CDR2 (germline): GTSNPN, SVGIG (reference sequence). The TCR comes from a man younger than 35 in good health. Sequencing used memory CD4+ T cells sorted from blood. Subset described: CD45RA-negative fraction. The chain has TRBV30 and TRBJ1-4; 9 nucleotides align to TRBD1. CDR3 nucleotides: TGTGCCTGGGACAGGGGGGGGGAAAAACTGTTTTTT. Protein sequence: CAWDRGGEKLFF.